Each of the 15 T cell receptor beta chains below was sequenced from the same sample in a study of tumor-infiltrating lymphocytes in primary liver carcinoma. With around 500 ng total RNA as template and a constant-region primer, TCR beta cDNA was made. Three rounds of nested multiplex PCR with slightly modified ARM-PCR produced TCR beta libraries. A C-beta reverse primer was combined with TRBV1-TRBV30 forward primers in the first two PCR rounds, and each round had around 11 cycles. MiXCR, run by TCRdb on the multiplex PCR reads, gives a single entry per CDR3 protein. The sample gives some 190,000 distinct CDR3 sequences, about 55% of which show up once; approximately 70% is in the top ten. They got blood RNA out of unsorted whole blood and also pulled out germline DNA. The sequenced sample was peripheral blood. The receptors were gathered from a man aged 35 to 55 with primary liver carcinoma and hepatitis B virus infection.

This clonotype occurred many times. The chain has TRBV11-2 and TRBJ2-1; 11 bases line up with TRBD2. Germline trimming cut 6 bases from V and 0 bases from J; bases unmatched to any gene: 10. This CDR3 contains 18 residues. Per the germline V gene, CDR1 is SGHAT and CDR2 is FQNNGV. DNA for the CDR3: TGTGCCAGCAGTCCCGGGACTAGCGGATCATCCTCCTACAATGAGCAGTTCTTC. Translating gives CASSPGTSGSSSYNEQFF.

The table lists this clonotype with a few counts. The chain couples TRBV10-3 to TRBJ2-5, with 8 bases that match TRBD2. Germline CDR1 reads ENHRY; CDR2 reads SYGVKD. J was trimmed by 6 bases and V by 3 bases; bases with no gene match: 12. The CDR3 consists of 16 residues. CDR3 residues: CAISENWGSGKQTQYF. The CDR3 nucleotides are TGTGCCATCAGTGAAAATTGGGGTAGCGGGAAACAGACCCAGTACTTC.

The CDR3 reads CASTPGLPYNEQFF. DNA for the CDR3: TGTGCCAGCACCCCGGGACTACCCTACAATGAGCAGTTCTTC. The V gene is TRBV6-2 or TRBV6-3, the J gene TRBJ2-1; 7 positions agree with TRBD2. V shed 7 bases and J 2 bases; nucleotides not matched to a gene: 5. Germline V gene lookup returns CDR1 MNHEY and CDR2 SVGEGT. CDR3 length: 14 amino acids.

This clonotype was detected ten times or more. The chain uses TRBV11-2 and TRBJ2-5, with 8 bases fitting TRBD2. This CDR3 contains 15 residues. Germline CDR1 SGHAT, CDR2 FQNNGV. J gave up 4 bases and V 3 bases, and 7 bases lay outside the gene matches. The CDR3 sequence: CASSLVLAGSETQYF. In nucleotides, the CDR3 is TGTGCCAGCAGCTTGGTGCTAGCGGGTTCAGAGACCCAGTACTTC.

This clonotype was counted at least ten times. V gene TRBV29-1 combines with J gene TRBJ2-5; 12 bases match TRBD2. Germline V CDR1 and CDR2: SQVTM, ANQGSEA. This CDR3 contains 14 residues. Trimming took 7 bases from V and 4 from J; bases not matched to a gene: 7. This CDR3 reads CSAKGLAGSETQYF. The CDR3 nucleotides read TGCAGCGCGAAAGGACTAGCGGGGTCAGAGACCCAGTACTTC.

A few counts support this clonotype. This chain joins TRBV4-1 and TRBJ2-7, with 8 bases aligning to TRBD2. Germline values: CDR1 MGHRA, CDR2 YSYEKL. The J segment lost 6 bases and the V segment lost 0 bases, leaving 7 bases of the junction unmatched. The CDR3 is 15 residues long. The CDR3 DNA reads TGCGCCAGCAGCCAAGATGGAAGCCTAGCGGGCGAGCAGTACTTC. It is translated as CASSQDGSLAGEQYF.

As concerns this clonotype: A much larger clone sits a single nucleotide away, making a read error possible. The V and J genes are TRBV6-1 and TRBJ2-1, with 8 bases identical to TRBD1. CDR1 and CDR2 from the germline V gene are MNHNS and SASEGT. The CDR3 consists of 17 residues. J lost 9 bases, V lost 2 bases, and 15 bases had no gene match. CDR3 region: CASSERGVWQGASEQFF. CDR3 in DNA: TGTGCCAGCAGTGAAAGGGGGGTTTGGCAGGGGGCCAGTGAGCAGTTCTTC.

To note about this clonotype: A much larger clone lies one base from this, so it may be a read error. The CDR3 bases are TGTGCCAGCAGATTTGGAAACACCATATATTTT. Translation gives CASRFGNTIYF. The V and J genes are TRBV11-2 and TRBJ1-3; no reliable D call. The CDR3 spans 11 residues. With 6 bases removed from V and 3 bases from J, the gap between germline ends came to 3 bases. From germline, CDR1 is SGHAT and CDR2 FQNNGV. Variable domain in full (rest from reference TRBV11-2 and TRBJ1-3): EAGVAQSPRYKIIEKRQSVAFWCNPISGHATLYWYQQILGQGPKLLIQFQNNGVVDDSQLPKDRFSAERLKGVDSTLKIQPAKLEDSAVYLCASRFGNTIYFGEGSWLTVV.

The V call is TRBV7-8, the J call TRBJ2-2; no definite D call. The CDR3 is 12 residues long. Trimming cost V 4 bases and J 3 bases, with 3 bases left between them. Germline lookup yields CDR1 SGHVS and CDR2 FQNEAQ. The CDR3 spells CASSSDTGELFF. The DNA of the CDR3 is TGTGCCAGCAGCTCAGACACCGGGGAGCTGTTTTTT.

For this clonotype: Germline and junction disagree at one end, which may indicate a read error. The V gene is TRBV7-9, the J gene TRBJ2-3, with D possibly being TRBD2 (6 bases). This CDR3 is 17 amino acids long. Germline CDR1 reads SEHNR; CDR2 reads FQNEAQ (reference sequence). Here the CDR3 DNA reads TGTGCCAGCAGCGGGCCAGCGGGTGCCCTGACGGGAGATACGCAATATTTT. It yields the protein CASSGPAGALTGDTQYF. Variable domain in full (rest from reference TRBV7-9 and TRBJ2-3): DTGVSQNPRHKITKRGQNVTFRCDPISEHNRLYWYRQTLGQGPEFLTYFQNEAQLEKSRLLSDRFSAERPKGSFSTLEIQRTEQGDSAMYLCASSGPAGALTGDTQYFGPGTRLTVL.

V usage is TRBV12-5 and J usage is TRBJ1-1; D is unclear. V shed 4 bases and J shed 12 bases, with 15 bases lying between them. This CDR3 has 12 residues. The germline CDR1 and CDR2 sequences are LGHNT and FRNRAP. Here the CDR3 reads CASGSPSGEPFF. Here the CDR3 DNA reads TGTGCTAGTGGTTCGCCATCTGGGGAGCCTTTCTTT.

The rearrangement joins TRBV12-3 or TRBV12-4 to TRBJ2-5, with D unclear. Trimming pared 2 bases from V and 2 bases from J, leaving 9 bases between. The CDR3 totals 14 residues. CDR3 residues: CASSLWGPQETQYF. CDR3 bases: TGTGCCAGCAGTTTATGGGGTCCTCAAGAGACCCAGTACTTC.

On this clonotype itself: At one end, the junction sequence differs from germline, possibly due to a read error. The gene calls are TRBV12-3 or TRBV12-4 and TRBJ1-5; D is perhaps TRBD1 (5 bases). This CDR3 spans 14 amino acids. This chain's CDR3 is CARSFGRGEGPQHF. Here the CDR3 DNA reads TGTGCCAGGAGTTTTGGGCGGGGCGAGGGGCCCCAGCATTTT.

The chain employs TRBV20-1 and TRBJ1-2; D ambiguous. Germline V lookup: CDR1 DFQATT, CDR2 SNEGSKA (reference sequence). The CDR3 spans 15 residues. The ends were cut back, 0 bases at V and 2 bases at J, with 13 bases in the middle. The CDR3 loop reads CSARETVSLNYGYTF. CDR3 DNA sequence: TGCAGTGCTAGAGAAACAGTTAGCTTGAACTATGGCTACACCTTC.

Remarks on this clonotype: Just one base apart from a much larger clone, this may be a read error. The chain links TRBV29-1 to TRBJ2-1; no definite D call. The length of the CDR3 is 14 residues. CDR1 is SQVTM, CDR2 ANQGSEA, per germline. CDR3 region: CGVEESLRLDEQFF. Here the CDR3 DNA reads TGCGGCGTTGAAGAATCCCTTCGCCTAGATGAGCAGTTCTTC.